This TCR beta chain was found in a study of CD8 T cells in ankylosing spondylitis. Study findings and constraints: Seemingly distinctive of ankylosing spondylitis blood was a TCR beta motif formed by eight highly homologous variants. Clones linked to disease were reported to show significant enrichment in matched ankylosing spondylitis synovial fluid. Peripheral blood held disease-linked clones only at relatively low frequency, and these were CD8+.

Libraries of TCR beta came from quantitative 5'-RACE with molecular barcodes. TCRdb itself ran the 5' RACE reads through MiXCR, one entry per CDR3 protein. The repertoire consists of under 950,000 distinct CDR3 sequences, with under 20% occurring once and the leading ten covering under 20%. V lost 4 bases and J lost 6, with 16 bases in between. The germline CDR1 and CDR2 sequences are SGHKS and YYEKEE (reference sequence). The length of the CDR3 is 15 residues. This clonotype has more than one count but fewer than ten. Its antigen is unidentified. The sequencing sample was made of blood, either unsorted or a sorted T cell fraction (not recorded which). The receptor comes from a male donor with ankylosing spondylitis. The rearrangement joins TRBV5-5 to TRBJ1-4; D possibly corresponds to TRBD1 (5 bases). The CDR3 region is CASSPGGGWDEKLFF. The CDR3, as DNA: TGTGCCAGCAGCCCCGGGGGGGGATGGGATGAAAAACTGTTTTTT.